The rows below give T cell receptor beta chains drawn from one sample of a study of T cells in Graves' hyperthyroidism and ophthalmopathy. Each CDR3 protein is one row after TCRdb ran MiXCR on the multiplex PCR reads. The sample has some 490,000 distinct CDR3 sequences, approximately 16% seen once. Sequenced input: blood. These receptors were obtained from a woman aged 25 to 39 with Graves' ophthalmopathy. Each CDR3 is given without its conserved first and last residue. The order of the fields is V gene, CDR3 protein.

v_call: TRBV28
cdr3_aa: ASQEASSTDTQY

v_call: TRBV20-1
cdr3_aa: SIKRGTDYYEQY

v_call: TRBV9
cdr3_aa: ASSVAFVVNTEAF

v_call: TRBV3-1
cdr3_aa: ASSQDLAREHNEQF

v_call: TRBV7-9
cdr3_aa: ASSLVLGGRYNEQF

v_call: TRBV20-1
cdr3_aa: SGLAGRNEQY

v_call: TRBV25-1
cdr3_aa: ASSHRGLDEQY

v_call: TRBV5-4
cdr3_aa: ASSALGMSQETQY

v_call: TRBV29-1
cdr3_aa: SVGFTVGETQY

v_call: TRBV27
cdr3_aa: ASSSLGPIREDYGYT

v_call: TRBV28
cdr3_aa: ASSFFGTEETQY

v_call: TRBV3-1
cdr3_aa: ASSRMGRQETQY

v_call: TRBV6-1
cdr3_aa: ASSVGRVSYEQY

v_call: TRBV7-2
cdr3_aa: ASSAGSPRWYEQY

v_call: TRBV24-1
cdr3_aa: ATSDQTSGSGDTQY

v_call: TRBV19
cdr3_aa: ASSIIIPESGTGGYNEQF

v_call: TRBV7-2
cdr3_aa: ASSLAEEPLH

v_call: TRBV7-2
cdr3_aa: ASSFSGAYNEQF

v_call: TRBV20-1
cdr3_aa: SASRGAGNTEAF

v_call: TRBV20-1
cdr3_aa: SAWTSGSPDTQY

v_call: TRBV20-1
cdr3_aa: SAGTSGRQY

v_call: TRBV7-2
cdr3_aa: ASSLVTSGITYNEQF

v_call: TRBV2
cdr3_aa: ATRTAFNEKLF

v_call: TRBV9
cdr3_aa: ASSVGDGPLH

v_call: TRBV7-2
cdr3_aa: ASRSGQSRRELF

v_call: TRBV2
cdr3_aa: ASSDPVLSGNTIY

v_call: TRBV5-6
cdr3_aa: ASSLVTGAGDTQY

v_call: TRBV28
cdr3_aa: ASSLSGWGTGELF

v_call: TRBV10-3
cdr3_aa: AISGIAGPSSPLH

v_call: TRBV29-1
cdr3_aa: SVVDRSNQPQH

v_call: TRBV28
cdr3_aa: ASSSRGQGSCEQY

v_call: TRBV6-1
cdr3_aa: ASGSDVTQISEQY

v_call: TRBV2
cdr3_aa: ASSPGTGAVNGYT

v_call: TRBV12-3/TRBV12-4
cdr3_aa: ASSPYLYEAF

v_call: TRBV20-1
cdr3_aa: SAKNGRGGHEQY

v_call: TRBV29-1
cdr3_aa: SAHSGSIDEQY

v_call: TRBV6-9
cdr3_aa: ASSYSPGGSSYEQY

v_call: TRBV6-1
cdr3_aa: ASSEGRGTGELF

v_call: TRBV7-2
cdr3_aa: ASSFDIGGTEAF

v_call: TRBV5-8
cdr3_aa: ASSLGQGALQDQPQH

v_call: TRBV6-2/TRBV6-3
cdr3_aa: ASSYSGASQY

v_call: TRBV7-9
cdr3_aa: ASSLKGGASGTEAF

v_call: TRBV20-1
cdr3_aa: SAHNLRDRSNEQF

v_call: TRBV7-2
cdr3_aa: ASSLTSGRSSDTQY

v_call: TRBV6-2/TRBV6-3
cdr3_aa: ACALAGGVDTQY

v_call: TRBV5-1
cdr3_aa: ASSLGNTGELF

v_call: TRBV30
cdr3_aa: AWSVWGYGYT